This T cell receptor (beta chain) is drawn from a study of T cells after posttransplantation cyclophosphamide. A note on this clone: Its specificity is unknown.

The naive gate required viable CD3+CD4+ or CD3+CD8+ cells with CCR7+CD45RA+CD45RO-CD95-CD27+CD28+ phenotype. The germline V and J ends were trimmed by 5 bases and 2 bases, with 10 bases remaining between them. The CDR3 is 14 amino acids. CDR1 and CDR2 (germline): MGHRA, YSYEKL. Notes on the study in general: Blood and skin or GI T cell repertoires showed limited TRB overlap.

Generated by immunoSEQ multiplex PCR, the TCRdb table keeps only in-frame clones and is missing some. This table has about 21,000 clones, nearly 99% appearing once. The sequence derives from a man between 40 and 49 years old in good health, CMV-negative, and a related stem cell transplant donor. V and J are TRBV4-1 and TRBJ2-1; D unclear. Sequenced material: naive CD8+ T cells sorted from PBMCs. The CDR3 spells CASSSYPTYNEQFF. DNA of the CDR3: TGCGCCAGCAGCTCGTATCCTACCTACAATGAGCAGTTCTTC.